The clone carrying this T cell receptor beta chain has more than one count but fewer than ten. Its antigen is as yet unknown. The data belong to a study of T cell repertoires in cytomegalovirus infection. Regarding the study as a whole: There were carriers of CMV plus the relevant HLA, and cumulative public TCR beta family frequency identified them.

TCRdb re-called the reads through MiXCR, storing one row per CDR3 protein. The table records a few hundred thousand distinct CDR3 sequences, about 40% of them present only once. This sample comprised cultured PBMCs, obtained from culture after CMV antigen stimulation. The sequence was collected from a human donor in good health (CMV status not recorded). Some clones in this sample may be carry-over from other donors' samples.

CDR3 in amino acids: CSARDQAGGSYNEQFF. In DNA form, the CDR3 reads TGCAGTGCTAGAGATCAGGCGGGGGGCTCCTACAATGAGCAGTTCTTC. The chain has TRBV20-1 and TRBJ2-1; 8 bases agree with TRBD2. This CDR3 is 16 amino acids long. The germline CDR1 and CDR2 sequences are DFQATT and SNEGSKA (reference sequence). Unmatched junction bases numbered 4, after V lost 0 bases and J lost 0 bases.